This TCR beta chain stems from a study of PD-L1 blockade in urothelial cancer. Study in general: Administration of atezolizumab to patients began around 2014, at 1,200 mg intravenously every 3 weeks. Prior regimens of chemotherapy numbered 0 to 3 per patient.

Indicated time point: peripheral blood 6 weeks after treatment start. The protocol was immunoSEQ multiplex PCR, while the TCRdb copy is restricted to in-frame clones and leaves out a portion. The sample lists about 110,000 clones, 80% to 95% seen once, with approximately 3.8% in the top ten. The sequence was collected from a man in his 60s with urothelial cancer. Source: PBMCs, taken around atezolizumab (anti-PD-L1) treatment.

CDR3 sequence (DNA): TGTGCCAGCATTCGACAGGGGAACGAGCAGTACTTC. Translating it yields CASIRQGNEQYF. The chain employs TRBV21-1 and TRBJ2-7; the table's D gene call, TRBD1, was not cross checked with the DNA. TRBV21-1 is classified as a pseudogene. The CDR3 extends over 12 amino acids.